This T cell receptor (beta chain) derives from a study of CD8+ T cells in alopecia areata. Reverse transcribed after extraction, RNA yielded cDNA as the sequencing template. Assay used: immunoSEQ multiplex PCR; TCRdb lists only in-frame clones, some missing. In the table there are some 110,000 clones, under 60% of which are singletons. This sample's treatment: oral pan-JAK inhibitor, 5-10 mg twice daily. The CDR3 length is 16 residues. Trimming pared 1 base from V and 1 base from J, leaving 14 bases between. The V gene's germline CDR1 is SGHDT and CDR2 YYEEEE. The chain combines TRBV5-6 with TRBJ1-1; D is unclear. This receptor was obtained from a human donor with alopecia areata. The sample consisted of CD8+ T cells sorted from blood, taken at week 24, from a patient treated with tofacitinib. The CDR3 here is CASSLPEGRRNTEAFF. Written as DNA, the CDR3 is TGTGCCAGCAGCTTGCCGGAAGGGAGGAGGAACACTGAAGCTTTCTTT.